This T cell receptor (beta chain) was sequenced during a study of cytomegalovirus exposure and HLA in healthy donors. For the study at large: Later, an analysis reported that the 95 to 150 validation repertoires had used the same platform as the roughly 660 first-cohort repertoires.

The study drew the donors from its approximately 110-subject validation cohort, separate from the approximately 700-subject first cohort. TCRdb's table, derived via immunoSEQ multiplex PCR, lists solely in-frame clones and lacks some. In the table there are approximately 160,000 clones, approximately 80% of which are singletons. Trimming cost V 2 bases and J 1 base, with 17 bases left between them. The CDR3 is 17 residues long. In germline, CDR1 is SGHTA, CDR2 FQGNSA. Sequencing was carried out using PBMCs. J is TRBJ1-1 and V is TRBV7-2; D is perhaps TRBD1 (5 bases). This clonotype originated in a man aged 25-45 years in good health and CMV-seropositive. The CDR3 nucleotides read TGTGCCAGCAGCTTAAAGGGGATACGGCCCTCGAACACTGAAGCTTTCTTT. It encodes CASSLKGIRPSNTEAFF.